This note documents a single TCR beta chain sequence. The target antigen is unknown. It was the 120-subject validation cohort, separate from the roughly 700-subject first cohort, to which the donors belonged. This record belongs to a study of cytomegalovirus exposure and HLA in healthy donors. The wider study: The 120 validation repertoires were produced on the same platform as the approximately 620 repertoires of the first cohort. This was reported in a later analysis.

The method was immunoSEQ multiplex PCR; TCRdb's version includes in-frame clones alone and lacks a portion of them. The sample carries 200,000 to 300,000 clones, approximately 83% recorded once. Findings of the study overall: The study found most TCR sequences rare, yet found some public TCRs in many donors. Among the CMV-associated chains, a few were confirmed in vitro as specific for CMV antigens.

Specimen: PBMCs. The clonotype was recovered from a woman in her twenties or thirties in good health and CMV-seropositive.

CDR3 amino acids: CASSKQGLQETQYF. The CDR3, as DNA: TGTGCCAGCAGCAAGCAGGGGCTACAAGAGACCCAGTACTTC. The chain employs TRBV11-3 and TRBJ2-5, with D possibly matching TRBD1 (6 bases). Deletions cut 5 bases from V and 2 bases from J, with 12 bases between. Looked up from germline, CDR1 is SGHNT and CDR2 is YENEEA. The CDR3 totals 14 residues.